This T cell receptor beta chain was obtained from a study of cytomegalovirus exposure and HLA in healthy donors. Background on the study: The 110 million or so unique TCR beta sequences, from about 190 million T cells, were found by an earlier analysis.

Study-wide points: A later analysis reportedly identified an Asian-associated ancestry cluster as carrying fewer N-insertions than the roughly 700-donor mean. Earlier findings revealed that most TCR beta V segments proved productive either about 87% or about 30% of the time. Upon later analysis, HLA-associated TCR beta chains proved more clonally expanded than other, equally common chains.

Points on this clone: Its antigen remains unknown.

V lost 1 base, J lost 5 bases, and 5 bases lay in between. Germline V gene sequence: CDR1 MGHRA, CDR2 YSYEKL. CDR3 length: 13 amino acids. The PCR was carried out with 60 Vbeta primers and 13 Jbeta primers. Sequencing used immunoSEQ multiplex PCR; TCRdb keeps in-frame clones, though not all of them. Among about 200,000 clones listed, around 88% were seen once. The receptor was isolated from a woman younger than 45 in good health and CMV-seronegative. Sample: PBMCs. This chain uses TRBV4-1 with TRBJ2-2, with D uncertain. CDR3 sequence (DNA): TGCGCCAGCAGCCAAGCGTTGACCGGGGAGCTGTTTTTT. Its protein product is CASSQALTGELFF.